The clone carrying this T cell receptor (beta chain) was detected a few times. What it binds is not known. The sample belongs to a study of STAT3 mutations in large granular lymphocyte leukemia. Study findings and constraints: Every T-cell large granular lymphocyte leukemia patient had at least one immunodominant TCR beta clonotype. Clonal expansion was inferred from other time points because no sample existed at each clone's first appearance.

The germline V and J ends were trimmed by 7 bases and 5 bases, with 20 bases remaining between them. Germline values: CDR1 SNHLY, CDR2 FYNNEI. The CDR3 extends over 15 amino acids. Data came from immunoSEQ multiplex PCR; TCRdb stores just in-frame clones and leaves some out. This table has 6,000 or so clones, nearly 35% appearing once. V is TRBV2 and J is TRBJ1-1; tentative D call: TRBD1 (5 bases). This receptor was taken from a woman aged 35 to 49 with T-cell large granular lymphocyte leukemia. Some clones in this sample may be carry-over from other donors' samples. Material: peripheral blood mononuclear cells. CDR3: CASIQDPGRRTEAFF. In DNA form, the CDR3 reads TGTGCCAGCATCCAGGATCCAGGGAGGAGGACTGAAGCTTTCTTT. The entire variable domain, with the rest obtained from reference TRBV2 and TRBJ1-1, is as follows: EPEVTQTPSHQVTQMGQEVILRCVPISNHLYFYWYRQILGQKVEFLVSFYNNEISEKSEIFDDQFSVERPDGSNFTLKIRSTKLEDSAMYFCASIQDPGRRTEAFFGQGTRLTVV.